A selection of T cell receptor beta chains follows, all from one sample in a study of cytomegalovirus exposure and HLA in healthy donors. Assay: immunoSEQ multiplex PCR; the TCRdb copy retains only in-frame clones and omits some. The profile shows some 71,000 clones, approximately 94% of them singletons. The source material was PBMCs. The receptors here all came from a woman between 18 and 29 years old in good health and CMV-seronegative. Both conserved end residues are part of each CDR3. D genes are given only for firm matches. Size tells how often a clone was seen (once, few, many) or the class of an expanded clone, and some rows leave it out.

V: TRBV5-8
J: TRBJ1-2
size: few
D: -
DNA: TGTGCCAGCAGCTTCGGTTCGTCCTATGGCTACACCTTC
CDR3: CASSFGSSYGYTF

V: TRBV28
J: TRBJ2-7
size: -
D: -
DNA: TGTGCCAGCAGTCACTACGAGCAGTACTTC
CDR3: CASSHYEQYF

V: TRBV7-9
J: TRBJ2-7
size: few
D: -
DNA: TGTGCCAGCAGTTTTAGTGCTGAGCAGTACTTC
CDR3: CASSFSAEQYF

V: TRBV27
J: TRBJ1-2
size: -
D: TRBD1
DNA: TGTGCCAGCAGTTTATATGGACAGGGATGGGTCTATGGCTACACCTTC
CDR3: CASSLYGQGWVYGYTF

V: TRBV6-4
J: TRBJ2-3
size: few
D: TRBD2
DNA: TGTGCCAGCAGTGAGGGGACTAGCGGCACAGATACGCAGTATTTT
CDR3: CASSEGTSGTDTQYF

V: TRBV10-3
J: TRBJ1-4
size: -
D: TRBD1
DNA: TGTGCCATCAGTGAGTTATGGACAGGGGGCGAAAAACTGTTTTTT
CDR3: CAISELWTGGEKLFF

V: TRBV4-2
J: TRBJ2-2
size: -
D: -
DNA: TGTGCCAGCAGCCAAGAAGAAGGACTCTCGGTCACCGGGGAGCTGTTTTTT
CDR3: CASSQEEGLSVTGELFF

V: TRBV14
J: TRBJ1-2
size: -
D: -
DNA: TGTGCCAGCAGCCCAGCACGGGGTTTAGGCTACACCTTC
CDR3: CASSPARGLGYTF

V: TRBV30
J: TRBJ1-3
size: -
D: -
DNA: TGTGCCTGGAGTACCGCGGGGGGTTTTGGAAACACCATATATTTT
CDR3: CAWSTAGGFGNTIYF

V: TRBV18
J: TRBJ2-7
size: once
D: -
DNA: TGTGCCAGCTCACCGTCCTCGGACCCAGGGGAGCAGTACTTC
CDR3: CASSPSSDPGEQYF

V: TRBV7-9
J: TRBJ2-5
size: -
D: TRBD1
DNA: TGTGCCAGCAGGCCGACAGGGGGCCAAGAGACCCAGTACTTC
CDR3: CASRPTGGQETQYF

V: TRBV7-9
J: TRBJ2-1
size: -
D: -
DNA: TGTGCCAGCAGCTTAGGAGCGGCCAATGAGCAGTTCTTC
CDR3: CASSLGAANEQFF

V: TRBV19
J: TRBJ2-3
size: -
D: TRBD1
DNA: TGTGCCAGCACGGACAGGGGGAGAACAGATACGCAGTATTTT
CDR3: CASTDRGRTDTQYF

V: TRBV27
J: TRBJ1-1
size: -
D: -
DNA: TGTGCCAGCAGCCGGTGGGACATGAACACTGAAGCTTTCTTT
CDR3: CASSRWDMNTEAFF

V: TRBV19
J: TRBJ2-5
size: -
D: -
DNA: TGTGCCAGTAGGGGGGGGCAGCTTGCGGCCCAGTACTTC
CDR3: CASRGGQLAAQYF